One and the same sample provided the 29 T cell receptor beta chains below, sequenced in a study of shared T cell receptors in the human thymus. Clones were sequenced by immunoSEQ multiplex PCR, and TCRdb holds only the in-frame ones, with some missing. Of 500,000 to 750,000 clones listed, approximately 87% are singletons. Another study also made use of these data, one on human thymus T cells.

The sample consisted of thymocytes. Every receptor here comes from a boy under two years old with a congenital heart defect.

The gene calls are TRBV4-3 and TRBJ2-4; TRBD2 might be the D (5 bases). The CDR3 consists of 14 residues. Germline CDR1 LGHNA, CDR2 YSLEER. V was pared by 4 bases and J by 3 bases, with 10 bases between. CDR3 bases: TGCGCCAGCAGCCGCCGCAGCGGCAAAAACATTCAGTACTTC. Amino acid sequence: CASSRRSGKNIQYF.

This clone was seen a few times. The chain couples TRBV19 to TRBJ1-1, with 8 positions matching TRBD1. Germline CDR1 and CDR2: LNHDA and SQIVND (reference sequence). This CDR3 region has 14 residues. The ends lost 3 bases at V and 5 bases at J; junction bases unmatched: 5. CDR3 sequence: CASSIYRGYTEAFF. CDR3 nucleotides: TGTGCCAGTAGTATCTACAGGGGGTATACTGAAGCTTTCTTT.

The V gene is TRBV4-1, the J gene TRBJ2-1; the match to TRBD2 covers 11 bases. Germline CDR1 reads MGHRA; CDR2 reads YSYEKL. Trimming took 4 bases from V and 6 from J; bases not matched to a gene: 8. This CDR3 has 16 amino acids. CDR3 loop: CASSRGTSGAANEQFF. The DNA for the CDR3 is TGCGCCAGCAGCCGGGGGACTAGCGGAGCCGCCAATGAGCAGTTCTTC.

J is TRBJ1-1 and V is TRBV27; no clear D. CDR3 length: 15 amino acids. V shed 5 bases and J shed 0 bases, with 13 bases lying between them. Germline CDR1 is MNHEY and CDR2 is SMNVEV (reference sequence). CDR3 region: CASSPRRRMNTEAFF. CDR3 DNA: TGTGCCAGCAGTCCACGCCGTAGAATGAACACTGAAGCTTTCTTT.

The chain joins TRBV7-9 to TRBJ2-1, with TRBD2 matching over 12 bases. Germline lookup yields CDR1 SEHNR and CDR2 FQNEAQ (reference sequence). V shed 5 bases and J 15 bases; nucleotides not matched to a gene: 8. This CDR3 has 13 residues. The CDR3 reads CASSPGTSGPGFF. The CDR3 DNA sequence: TGTGCCAGCAGCCCAGGGACTAGCGGGCCCGGGTTCTTC.

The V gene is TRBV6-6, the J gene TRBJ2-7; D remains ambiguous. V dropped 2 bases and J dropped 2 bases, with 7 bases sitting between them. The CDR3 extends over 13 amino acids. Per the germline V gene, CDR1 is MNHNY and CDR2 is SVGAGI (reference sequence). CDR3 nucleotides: TGTGCCAGCAGTTACCCCCAGGCCTACGAGCAGTACTTC. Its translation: CASSYPQAYEQYF.

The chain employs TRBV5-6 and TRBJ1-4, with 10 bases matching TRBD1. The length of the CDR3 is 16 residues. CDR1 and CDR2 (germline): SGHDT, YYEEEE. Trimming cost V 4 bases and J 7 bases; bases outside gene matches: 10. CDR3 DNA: TGTGCCAGCAGCAGAGAGGGGGACAGGGGCAGTGAAAAACTGTTTTTT. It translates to CASSREGDRGSEKLFF. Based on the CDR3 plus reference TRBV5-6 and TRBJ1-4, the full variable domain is DAGVTQSPTHLIKTRGQQVTLRCSPKSGHDTVSWYQQALGQGPQFIFQYYEEEERQRGNFPDRFSGHQFPNYSSELNVNALLLGDSALYLCASSREGDRGSEKLFFGSGTQLSVL.

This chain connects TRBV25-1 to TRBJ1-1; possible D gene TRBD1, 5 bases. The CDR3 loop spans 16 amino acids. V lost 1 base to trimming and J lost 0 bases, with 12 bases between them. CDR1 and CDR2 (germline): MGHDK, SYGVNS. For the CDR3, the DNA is TGTGCCAGCAGTGAATCAATACGGGGGGTGAACACTGAAGCTTTCTTT. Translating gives CASSESIRGVNTEAFF.

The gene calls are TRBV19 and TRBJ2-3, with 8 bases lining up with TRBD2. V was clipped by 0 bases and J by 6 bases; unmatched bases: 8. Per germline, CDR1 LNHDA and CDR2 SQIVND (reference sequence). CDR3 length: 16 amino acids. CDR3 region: CASSIEGTRVSDTQYF. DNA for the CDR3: TGTGCCAGTAGTATAGAGGGGACTAGGGTTTCCGATACGCAGTATTTT. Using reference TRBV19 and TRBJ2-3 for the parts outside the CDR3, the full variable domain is DGGITQSPKYLFRKEGQNVTLSCEQNLNHDAMYWYRQDPGQGLRLIYYSQIVNDFQKGDIAEGYSVSREKKESFPLTVTSAQKNPTAFYLCASSIEGTRVSDTQYFGPGTRLTVL.

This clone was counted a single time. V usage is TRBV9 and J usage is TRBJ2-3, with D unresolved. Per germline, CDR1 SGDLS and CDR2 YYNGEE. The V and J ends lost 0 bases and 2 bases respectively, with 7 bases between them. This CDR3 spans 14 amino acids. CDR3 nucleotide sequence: TGTGCCAGCAGCGTAGAGCTCTTCACAGATACGCAGTATTTT. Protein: CASSVELFTDTQYF.

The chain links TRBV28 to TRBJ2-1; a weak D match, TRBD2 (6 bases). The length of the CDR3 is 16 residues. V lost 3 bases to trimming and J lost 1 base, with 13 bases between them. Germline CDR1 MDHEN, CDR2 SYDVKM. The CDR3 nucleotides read TGTGCCAGCAGTTTGCCCGCGGCGGGATCCTACAATGAGCAGTTCTTC. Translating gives CASSLPAAGSYNEQFF.

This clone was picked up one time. DNA of the CDR3: TGTGCCAGCGAGAGGGGGGGGAAGCGAGGCTACACCTTC. This gives the protein CASERGGKRGYTF. The V and J genes are TRBV19 and TRBJ1-2, with a weak D call TRBD1 (6 bases). Trimming pared 9 bases from V and 8 bases from J, leaving 19 bases between. The CDR3 extends over 13 amino acids. The germline V gene encodes CDR1 LNHDA and CDR2 SQIVND (reference sequence).

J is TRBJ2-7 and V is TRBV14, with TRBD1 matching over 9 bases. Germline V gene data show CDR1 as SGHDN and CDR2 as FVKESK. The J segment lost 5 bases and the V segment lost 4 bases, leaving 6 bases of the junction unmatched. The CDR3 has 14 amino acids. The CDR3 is CASSPGTGINEQYF. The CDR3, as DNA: TGTGCCAGCAGCCCCGGGACAGGGATCAACGAGCAGTACTTC.

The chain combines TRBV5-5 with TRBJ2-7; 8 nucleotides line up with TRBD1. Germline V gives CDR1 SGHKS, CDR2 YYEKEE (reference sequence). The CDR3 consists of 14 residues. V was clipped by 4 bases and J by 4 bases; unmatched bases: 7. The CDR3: CASSLDRGLYEQYF. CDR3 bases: TGTGCCAGCAGCCTCGACAGGGGCTTGTACGAGCAGTACTTC.

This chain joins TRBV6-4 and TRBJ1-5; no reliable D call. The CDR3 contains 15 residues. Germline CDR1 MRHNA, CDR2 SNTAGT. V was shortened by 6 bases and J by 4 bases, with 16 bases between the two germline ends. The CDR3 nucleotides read TGTGCCAGCAGGAAGGAGAGGATCCCAAATCAGCCCCAGCATTTT. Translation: CASRKERIPNQPQHF.

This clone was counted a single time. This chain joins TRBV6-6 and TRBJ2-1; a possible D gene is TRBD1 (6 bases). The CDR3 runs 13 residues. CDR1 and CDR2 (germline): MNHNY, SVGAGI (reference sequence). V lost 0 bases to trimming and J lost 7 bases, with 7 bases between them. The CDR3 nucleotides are TGTGCCAGCAGTTACTCGGGGGCGAATGAGCAGTTCTTC. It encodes CASSYSGANEQFF.

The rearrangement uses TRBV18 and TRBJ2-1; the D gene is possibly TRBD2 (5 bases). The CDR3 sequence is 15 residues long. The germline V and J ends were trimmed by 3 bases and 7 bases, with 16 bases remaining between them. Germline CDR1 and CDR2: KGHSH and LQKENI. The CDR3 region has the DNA TGTGCCAGCTCACCCAACCCCGGACTCACGAATGAGCAGTTCTTC. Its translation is CASSPNPGLTNEQFF.

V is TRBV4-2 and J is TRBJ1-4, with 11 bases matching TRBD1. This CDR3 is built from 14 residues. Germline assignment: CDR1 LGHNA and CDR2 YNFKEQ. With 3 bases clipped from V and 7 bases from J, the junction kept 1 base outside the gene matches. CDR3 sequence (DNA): TGTGCCAGCAGCCACGGGACAGGGGGTGAAAAACTGTTTTTT. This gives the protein CASSHGTGGEKLFF.

The CDR3 DNA reads TGTGCCAGCAGTTACCCGGGGATAGGGTGGACCTACGAGCAGTACTTC. It codes for CASSYPGIGWTYEQYF. The chain has TRBV2 and TRBJ2-7, with D possibly TRBD2 on 5 matching bases. The CDR3 extends over 16 amino acids. Germline loops: CDR1 SNHLY, CDR2 FYNNEI. V shed 5 bases and J shed 2 bases, with 19 bases lying between them. Full variable domain (remainder filled in from reference TRBV2 and TRBJ2-7): EPEVTQTPSHQVTQMGQEVILRCVPISNHLYFYWYRQILGQKVEFLVSFYNNEISEKSEIFDDQFSVERPDGSNFTLKIRSTKLEDSAMYFCASSYPGIGWTYEQYFGPGTRLTVT.

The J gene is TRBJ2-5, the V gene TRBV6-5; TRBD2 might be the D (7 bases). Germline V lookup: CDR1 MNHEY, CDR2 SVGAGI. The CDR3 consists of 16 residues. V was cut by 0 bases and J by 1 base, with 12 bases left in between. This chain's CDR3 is CASSYSGGALQETQYF. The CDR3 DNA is TGTGCCAGCAGTTACTCGGGGGGGGCCCTCCAAGAGACCCAGTACTTC.

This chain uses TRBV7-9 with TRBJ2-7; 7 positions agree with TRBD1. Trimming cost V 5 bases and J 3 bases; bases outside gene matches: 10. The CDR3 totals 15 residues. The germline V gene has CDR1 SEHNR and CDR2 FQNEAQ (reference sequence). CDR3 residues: CASSPPSDRDYEQYF. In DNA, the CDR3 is TGTGCCAGCAGCCCGCCCTCCGACAGGGACTACGAGCAGTACTTC.

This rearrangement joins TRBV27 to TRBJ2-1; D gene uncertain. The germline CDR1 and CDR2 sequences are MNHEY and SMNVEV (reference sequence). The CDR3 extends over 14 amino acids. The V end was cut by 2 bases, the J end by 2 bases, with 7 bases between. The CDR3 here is CASSLHGPYNEQFF. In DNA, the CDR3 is TGTGCCAGCAGTTTACACGGTCCCTACAATGAGCAGTTCTTC.

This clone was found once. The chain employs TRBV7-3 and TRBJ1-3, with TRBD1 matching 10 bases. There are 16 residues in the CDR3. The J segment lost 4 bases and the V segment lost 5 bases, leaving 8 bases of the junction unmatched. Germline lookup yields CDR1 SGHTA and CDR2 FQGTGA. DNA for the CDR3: TGTGCCAGCAGCCCCGAGGGACAGGGGAGCGGAAACACCATATATTTT. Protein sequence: CASSPEGQGSGNTIYF.

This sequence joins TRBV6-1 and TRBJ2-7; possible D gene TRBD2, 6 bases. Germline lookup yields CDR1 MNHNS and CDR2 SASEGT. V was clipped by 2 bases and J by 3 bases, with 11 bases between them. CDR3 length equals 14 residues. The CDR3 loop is CASSELGGGYEQYF. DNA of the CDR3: TGTGCCAGCAGTGAACTTGGGGGAGGCTACGAGCAGTACTTC.

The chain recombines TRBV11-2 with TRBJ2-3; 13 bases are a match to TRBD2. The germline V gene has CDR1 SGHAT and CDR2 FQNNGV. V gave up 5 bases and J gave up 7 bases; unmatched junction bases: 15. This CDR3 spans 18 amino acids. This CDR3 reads CASSLPAGGLAGFHTQYF. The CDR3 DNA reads TGTGCCAGCAGCCTCCCTGCAGGGGGACTAGCGGGATTCCATACGCAGTATTTT.

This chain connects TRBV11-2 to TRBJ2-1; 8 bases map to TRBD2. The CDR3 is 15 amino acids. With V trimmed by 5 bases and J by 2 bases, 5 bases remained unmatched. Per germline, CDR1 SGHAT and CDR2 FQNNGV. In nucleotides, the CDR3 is TGTGCCAGCAGCCGTCCGGGACTAGCCTACAATGAGCAGTTCTTC. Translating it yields CASSRPGLAYNEQFF.

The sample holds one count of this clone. The CDR3 loop is CASSLRTSGYNEQFF. CDR3 sequence (DNA): TGTGCCAGCAGCCTTCGGACTAGCGGCTACAATGAGCAGTTCTTC. This chain uses TRBV11-2 with TRBJ2-1; TRBD2 agrees at 10 bases. CDR1 is SGHAT and CDR2 is FQNNGV in the germline V gene. The length of the CDR3 is 15 residues. Trimming took 5 bases from V and 3 from J; bases not matched to a gene: 4.

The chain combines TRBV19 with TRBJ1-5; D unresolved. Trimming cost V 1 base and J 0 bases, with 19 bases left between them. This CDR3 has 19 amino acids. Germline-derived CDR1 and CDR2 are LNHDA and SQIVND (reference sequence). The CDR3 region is CASSIGWQNHFNSNQPQHF. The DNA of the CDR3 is TGTGCCAGTAGTATAGGCTGGCAGAACCATTTTAATAGCAATCAGCCCCAGCATTTT.

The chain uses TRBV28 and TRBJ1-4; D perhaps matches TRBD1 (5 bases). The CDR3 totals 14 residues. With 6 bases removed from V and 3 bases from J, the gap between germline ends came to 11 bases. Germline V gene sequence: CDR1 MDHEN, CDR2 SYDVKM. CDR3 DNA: TGTGCCAGCAGCCGACAGCACGCTAATGAAAAACTGTTTTTT. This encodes CASSRQHANEKLFF.